Sequencing of this TCR beta chain was carried out in a study of blood T cell repertoires in COVID-19. Study details: Whether acute or convalescent, the COVID-19 samples came from the United States, Italy and Spain. T cells, B-cell-depleted T cells, or PBMCs supplied cDNA or gDNA.

In the original analysis: For nucleated cells, counts were estimated from reference gene primer amplification. Only in-frame clones appear in the TCRdb table, and some are missing; sequencing was by immunoSEQ multiplex PCR. V, J and clone size are those of that table, while D and trimming were read from the DNA. The repertoire consists of more than 13,000 clones, with roughly nine tenths occurring once and the leading ten covering under 3%. This sequence originates from a woman between 65 and 79 years old in a cohort sampled during active or convalescent COVID-19. Sequences were obtained from peripheral blood.

CDR3 DNA: TGTGCCAGCATAGTTAACGATACGCAGTATTTT. Translating it yields CASIVNDTQYF. The chain recombines TRBV5-5 with TRBJ2-3, with D unclear. This CDR3 region has 11 residues. Trimming took off 6 bases at V and 6 bases at J, with 8 bases between the two ends. The V gene's germline CDR1 is SGHKS and CDR2 YYEKEE (reference sequence).